A selection of T cell receptor beta chains follows, all from one sample in a study of blood T cell repertoires in COVID-19. Data came from immunoSEQ multiplex PCR; TCRdb stores just in-frame clones and leaves some out. The sample lists about 16,000 clones; approximately 88% were seen once. The specimen was peripheral blood. These receptors were collected from a human donor in a cohort sampled during active COVID-19. Each CDR3 is given with its conserved first and last residue. The D gene is left open where the match is weak.

d_call	v_call	j_call	cdr3_aa
TRBD2	TRBV19	TRBJ2-1	CASSASGGFYNEQFF
TRBD1	TRBV28	TRBJ2-6	CASSAGTASGANVLTF
NA	TRBV15	TRBJ1-3	CATSRDGSRGNTIYF
NA	TRBV5-8	TRBJ1-1	CASSLLRHRIEAFF
TRBD1	TRBV30	TRBJ1-1	CAWSVQVGGMTEAFF
NA	TRBV2	TRBJ2-3	CASSGWVQADTQYF
NA	TRBV4-1	TRBJ1-1	CASSQEAGTGNTEAFF
NA	TRBV19	TRBJ1-5	CASSSTQGHNQPQHF
TRBD2	TRBV7-2	TRBJ2-1	CASSPPGGRLKNEQFF
NA	TRBV28	TRBJ2-7	CASSLSPGTLLYEQYF
TRBD2	TRBV4-1	TRBJ2-1	CASSQTGGIYNEQFF
TRBD2	TRBV7-8	TRBJ2-3	CASSLRGLAGPSTDTQYF
NA	TRBV27	TRBJ1-5	CASSSIQGGNQPQHF
TRBD1	TRBV28	TRBJ1-2	CASSSGGAGYTF
NA	TRBV6-6	TRBJ2-1	CASSYELPVSYNEQFF
NA	TRBV9	TRBJ2-7	CASSTSSSSYEQYF
TRBD1	TRBV6-6	TRBJ2-5	CASRGTALQGTQYF
NA	TRBV5-7	TRBJ2-7	CASSFRDSGEQYF
TRBD2	TRBV20-1	TRBJ2-3	CSASSSGLAETTDTQYF
TRBD1	TRBV18	TRBJ1-3	CASSPLTPGQYSGNTIYF
NA	TRBV28	TRBJ2-7	CASSFRGVEQYF
NA	TRBV5-4	TRBJ1-1	CASSLKWGDTEAFF
NA	TRBV6-5	TRBJ1-3	CASSFARADSGNTIYF
NA	TRBV29-1	TRBJ1-4	CSVTRPRDEKLFF
TRBD1	TRBV18	TRBJ2-7	CASSSWTGDNEQYF
TRBD1	TRBV7-6	TRBJ1-6	CASSFSPGGYNSPLHF
NA	TRBV6-2/TRBV6-3	TRBJ1-1	CASSYPRLPPRTEAFF
TRBD1	TRBV27	TRBJ1-6	CASSLGQEGSVYNSPLHF
TRBD2	TRBV28	TRBJ2-1	CASSWASGPNEQFF
NA	TRBV6-6	TRBJ2-5	CASTPPGETQYF
NA	TRBV5-4	TRBJ1-6	CASSLQGITNSPLHF
TRBD1	TRBV11-2	TRBJ1-1	CASSSWTGRGTEAFF
NA	TRBV2	TRBJ1-5	CATEGESGQPQHF
NA	TRBV9	TRBJ2-3	CASSVASTTSTDTQYF